This TCR beta chain is drawn from a study of T cell repertoires in aging, cancer and after chemotherapy. Broader study findings: No conclusions about immunological memory after chemotherapy can be drawn from the repertoire data.

TCR beta rearrangements were amplified from peripheral blood genomic DNA. Multiplex touch-down PCR with TRB-A/B primers amplified rearranged V-D-J TRB sequences. TCRdb re-derived calls from the multiplex PCR reads in MiXCR, one entry per CDR3 protein. The sample shows thousands of distinct CDR3 sequences, roughly 26% of them seen only once. Worth noting for this clonotype: Its antigen is unknown.

The junction had 6 bases not matched to a gene; V was cut back by 4 bases and J by 4 bases. The CDR3 runs 14 residues. Germline assignment: CDR1 MNHNS and CDR2 SASEGT. Sample: blood. This TCR was sampled from a human donor in good health. The genes are TRBV6-1 and TRBJ1-1; TRBD1 matches 7 bases. The CDR3 spells CASSGQGVGTEAFF. The CDR3 bases are TGTGCCAGCAGTGGACAGGGTGTAGGCACTGAAGCTTTCTTT.